What follows are 29 T cell receptor beta chains derived from one specimen sequenced in a study of beta chain features in type 1 diabetes. The whole isolated RNA underwent reverse transcription, so sequencing captured expressed TCRB transcripts. The assay was immunoSEQ multiplex PCR, and TCRdb's table has in-frame clones only and misses some. This sample has 200,000 to 300,000 clones; about 14% occur once, and the top ten carry around 0.019%. Notes on the study in general: Significant though moderate, a shortening of TCRB CDR3s appeared in all four CD4+ subsets of Type 1 diabetes patients.

The antigens these receptors bind are not known. The sequencing sample was made of naive CD4+ T cells from blood. These receptors were taken from a man aged 30 to 45 with type 1 diabetes.

A few counts support this clone. The V gene is TRBV15, the J gene TRBJ1-2, with 10 bases lining up with TRBD1. V shed 5 bases, J shed 8 bases, and the junction held 2 bases outside the gene matches. The CDR3 runs 12 residues. Germline CDR1 LNHNV, CDR2 YYDKDF (reference sequence). The DNA for the CDR3 is TGTGCCACCAGCCGGGACAGGGGCGGCTACACCTTC. It is translated as CATSRDRGGYTF.

The J gene is TRBJ2-7, the V gene TRBV5-6; D is ambiguous. Germline V gene lookup returns CDR1 SGHDT and CDR2 YYEEEE. The length of the CDR3 is 14 residues. V lost 0 bases, J lost 4 bases, and 11 bases lay in between. Written as DNA, the CDR3 is TGTGCCAGCAGCTTGGTTAGCAGATCTTACGAGCAGTACTTC. Protein sequence: CASSLVSRSYEQYF.

This clone was picked up a small number of times. The genes are TRBV5-6 and TRBJ2-5; D may be TRBD2 (6 bases). The CDR3 is 15 residues long. Germline values: CDR1 SGHDT, CDR2 YYEEEE. The V gene lost 3 bases and the J gene lost 4 bases, with 16 bases spanning the gap. The CDR3 region is CASSSGTRVPETQYF. The CDR3 DNA follows: TGTGCCAGCAGCTCCGGGACTCGGGTCCCAGAGACCCAGTACTTC.

The V and J genes are TRBV6-1 and TRBJ2-1, with 9 bases fitting TRBD2. V lost 0 bases and J lost 0; bases outside the gene matches: 3. The CDR3 length is 17 residues. CDR1 is MNHNS and CDR2 is SASEGT in the germline V gene. CDR3 in DNA: TGTGCCAGCAGTGAAGCAACTAGCGGGCTCTCCTACAATGAGCAGTTCTTC. This gives the protein CASSEATSGLSYNEQFF.

There are a few counts of this clone. The chain joins TRBV4-1 to TRBJ2-2; D might be TRBD1 (6 bases). V lost 5 bases and J lost 9, with 13 bases in between. The CDR3 totals 13 residues. CDR1 and CDR2 from the germline V gene are MGHRA and YSYEKL. CDR3 DNA sequence: TGCGCCAGCAGCGGCAGGGGTAACTGGGAGCTGTTTTTT. Its translation: CASSGRGNWELFF.

This clone has just a few counts. Other DNA sequences of this sample code for an identical CDR3. The V gene is TRBV2, the J gene TRBJ1-1; 8 nucleotides agree with TRBD1. With V trimmed by 6 bases and J by 2 bases, 2 bases remained unmatched. This CDR3 is 13 amino acids long. Germline CDR1 is SNHLY and CDR2 is FYNNEI. The CDR3 DNA follows: TGTGCCAGCAGCGGACAGGGAAACACTGAAGCTTTCTTT. Translating it yields CASSGQGNTEAFF.

This clone was observed a few times. The chain couples TRBV5-6 to TRBJ2-1; D is unresolved. Trimming stripped 0 bases from V and 2 bases from J, with 15 bases between. Per the germline V gene, CDR1 is SGHDT and CDR2 is YYEEEE. The CDR3 consists of 17 residues. CDR3 nucleotides: TGTGCCAGCAGCTTGGTCCCGGGTACGAGTACCTACAATGAGCAGTTCTTC. It translates to CASSLVPGTSTYNEQFF.

This clone was found a few times. V gene TRBV5-1 combines with J gene TRBJ2-2; 9 positions agree with TRBD2. Trimming removed 0 bases from V and 6 bases from J; junction bases left unmatched: 6. CDR3 length: 16 residues. Germline loops: CDR1 SGHRS, CDR2 YFSETQ. CDR3 DNA sequence: TGCGCCAGCAGCTTGGTTAGCGGGAGAATCTCCGGGGAGCTGTTTTTT. Its translation is CASSLVSGRISGELFF. The full variable domain, completed using reference TRBV5-1 and TRBJ2-2, is KAGVTQTPRYLIKTRGQQVTLSCSPISGHRSVSWYQQTPGQGLQFLFEYFSETQRNKGNFPGRFSGRQFSNSRSEMNVSTLELGDSALYLCASSLVSGRISGELFFGEGSRLTVL.

The rearrangement uses TRBV29-1 and TRBJ1-1; D gene ambiguous. Trimming removed 6 bases from V and 1 base from J, with 15 bases in between. Germline V gives CDR1 SQVTM, CDR2 ANQGSEA. The CDR3 is made up of 14 amino acids. The CDR3 loop is CSVLNPLANTEAFF. The CDR3 DNA reads TGCAGCGTCCTCAATCCCCTAGCGAACACTGAAGCTTTCTTT.

This clone was seen only a few times. This chain uses TRBV29-1 with TRBJ1-1; TRBD1 aligns across 8 bases. Unmatched junction bases numbered 8, after V lost 6 bases and J lost 5 bases. The CDR3 totals 13 residues. Germline CDR1 is SQVTM and CDR2 is ANQGSEA. As DNA, the CDR3 is TGCAGCGTGGCCCGAACAGGGGGGACTGAAGCTTTCTTT. Its protein product is CSVARTGGTEAFF. The full variable domain, with the rest looked up from reference TRBV29-1 and TRBJ1-1, is SAVISQKPSRDICQRGTSLTIQCQVDSQVTMMFWYRQQPGQSLTLIATANQGSEATYESGFVIDKFPISRPNLTFSTLTVSNMSPEDSSIYLCSVARTGGTEAFFGQGTRLTVV.

This clone was seen a handful of times. The chain carries TRBV7-2 and TRBJ2-3, with TRBD2 as a possible D gene (5 bases). V lost 5 bases and J lost 5, with 20 bases in between. CDR3 length equals 16 residues. The germline V gene encodes CDR1 SGHTA and CDR2 FQGNSA. CDR3 in amino acids: CASSEVYRRRRDTQYF. CDR3 nucleotides: TGTGCCAGCAGCGAGGTGTATCGGCGGAGGAGAGATACGCAGTATTTT.

This clone has just a few counts. This CDR3 reads CASSGTVNTEAFF. CDR3 DNA: TGTGCCAGCAGTGGGACAGTGAACACTGAAGCTTTCTTT. The chain couples TRBV2 to TRBJ1-1; D perhaps matches TRBD1 (6 bases). Per the germline V gene, CDR1 is SNHLY and CDR2 is FYNNEI. The CDR3 extends over 13 amino acids. The ends were cut back, 4 bases at V and 0 bases at J, with 6 bases in the middle.

The chain recombines TRBV5-1 with TRBJ2-2, with TRBD1 identical over 10 bases. This CDR3 contains 15 residues. The germline CDR1 and CDR2 sequences are SGHRS and YFSETQ. Trimming removed 3 bases from V and 3 bases from J; junction bases left unmatched: 2. This CDR3 is CASSYGTGDTGELFF. Written as DNA, the CDR3 is TGCGCCAGCAGCTATGGGACAGGGGACACCGGGGAGCTGTTTTTT. Using reference TRBV5-1 and TRBJ2-2 for the parts outside the CDR3, the full variable domain is KAGVTQTPRYLIKTRGQQVTLSCSPISGHRSVSWYQQTPGQGLQFLFEYFSETQRNKGNFPGRFSGRQFSNSRSEMNVSTLELGDSALYLCASSYGTGDTGELFFGEGSRLTVL.

The V gene is TRBV4-1, the J gene TRBJ2-3, with D uncertain. CDR1 is MGHRA, CDR2 YSYEKL, per germline. The CDR3 contains 14 residues. Trimming pared 0 bases from V and 6 bases from J, leaving 10 bases between. In DNA, the CDR3 is TGCGCCAGCAGCCAAGATCAGGCCAGGGATACGCAGTATTTT. Protein product: CASSQDQARDTQYF.

In this sample, this clone turned up a few times. The rearrangement joins TRBV28 to TRBJ1-5; 9 positions agree with TRBD1. This CDR3 contains 16 residues. The V segment lost 10 bases and the J segment 0 bases; nucleotides outside the gene matches: 10. CDR1 MDHEN and CDR2 SYDVKM come from the germline V gene. The CDR3 nucleotides read TGTGCCACCGTTACAGGGGGCCTGGATAGCAATCAGCCCCAGCATTTT. It yields the protein CATVTGGLDSNQPQHF.

The gene calls are TRBV29-1 and TRBJ2-3; D is undetermined. The CDR3 length is 12 residues. Trimming left V 3 bases short and J 4 bases short, with 8 bases between. Germline V lookup: CDR1 SQVTM, CDR2 ANQGSEA. The CDR3, as DNA: TGCAGCGTTGACATCTCGGCAGATACGCAGTATTTT. Amino acid sequence: CSVDISADTQYF.

In its sample, this clone was seen a few times. The rearrangement links TRBV29-1 to TRBJ2-7; perhaps TRBD1 as D (6 bases). This CDR3 is 14 amino acids long. Trimming left V 6 bases short and J 2 bases short, with 17 bases between. Germline V gene lookup returns CDR1 SQVTM and CDR2 ANQGSEA. The CDR3 loop reads CSVAKTGLTYEQYF. The CDR3, as DNA: TGCAGCGTCGCCAAGACAGGACTCACCTACGAGCAGTACTTC.

This clone was recorded a few times. This chain joins TRBV10-2 and TRBJ2-3, with 11 positions matching TRBD2. V was pared by 6 bases and J by 6 bases, with 2 bases of the junction left unmatched. The CDR3 is 13 residues long. Germline V gene data show CDR1 as WSHSY and CDR2 as SAAADI. The CDR3 DNA sequence: TGCGCCAGCAGGACTAGCGGGGTCGATACGCAGTATTTT. This translates into CASRTSGVDTQYF.

This clone was counted between two and nine times. The rearrangement joins TRBV9 to TRBJ1-5, with 7 bases aligning to TRBD1. After removal of 5 bases from V and 5 bases from J, the junction contained 4 bases not matched to a gene. This CDR3 is built from 13 residues. The germline gives CDR1 SGDLS, CDR2 YYNGEE. The CDR3 DNA is TGTGCCAGCAGTGGCGACAGGGATCAGCCCCAGCATTTT. It encodes CASSGDRDQPQHF.

This clone was counted a few times. Other DNA sequences in the same sample also yield this CDR3. The chain links TRBV5-1 to TRBJ2-1, with 7 positions matching TRBD2. The V and J ends lost 0 bases and 0 bases, in that order; junction bases with no gene match: 3. From germline, CDR1 is SGHRS and CDR2 YFSETQ. This CDR3 has 16 residues. The CDR3 spells CASSLGGGSSYNEQFF. In DNA, the CDR3 is TGCGCCAGCAGCTTGGGCGGCGGGAGCTCCTACAATGAGCAGTTCTTC.

The genes are TRBV12-5 and TRBJ2-5; D might be TRBD1 (6 bases). CDR1 and CDR2 from the germline V gene are LGHNT and FRNRAP. The CDR3 contains 15 residues. Deletions cut 2 bases from V and 7 bases from J, with 17 bases between. The CDR3 nucleotides are TGTGCTAGTGGTTTGCAGGGGCCAGGCCCTGGGACCCAGTACTTC. Protein sequence: CASGLQGPGPGTQYF.

The sample holds a few counts of this clone. The J gene is TRBJ1-1, the V gene TRBV30, with 8 bases that match TRBD1. This CDR3 is 15 amino acids long. Germline loops: CDR1 GTSNPN, CDR2 SVGIG (reference sequence). Losses at the gene ends were 3 bases for V and 4 bases for J; bases not matched to a gene: 10. Written as DNA, the CDR3 is TGTGCCTGGAGGGCACGTGGACAGGGAAGCACTGAAGCTTTCTTT. Translated, it gives CAWRARGQGSTEAFF. The complete variable domain, with remaining parts taken from reference TRBV30 and TRBJ1-1, reads SQTIHQWPATLVQPVGSPLSLECTVEGTSNPNLYWYRQAAGRGLQLLFYSVGIGQISSEVPQNLSASRPQDRQFILSSKKLLLSDSGFYLCAWRARGQGSTEAFFGQGTRLTVV.

The chain recombines TRBV5-6 with TRBJ1-2; tentative D call: TRBD1 (6 bases). V was pared by 3 bases and J by 5 bases, with 17 bases between. Germline V gene sequence: CDR1 SGHDT, CDR2 YYEEEE. The CDR3 sequence is 15 residues long. This chain's CDR3 is CASSSTSRDTYGYTF. In nucleotides, the CDR3 is TGTGCCAGCAGCTCCACCTCCAGGGACACTTATGGCTACACCTTC.

The V and J genes are TRBV5-1 and TRBJ1-2, with D possibly being TRBD1 (5 bases). The CDR3 sequence is 13 residues long. Trimming left V 3 bases short and J 2 bases short, with 8 bases between. Germline loops: CDR1 SGHRS, CDR2 YFSETQ. CDR3 in amino acids: CASSSDINYGYTF. CDR3 in DNA: TGCGCCAGCAGCTCGGACATAAACTATGGCTACACCTTC.

The genes are TRBV29-1 and TRBJ2-1, with 8 bases fitting TRBD2. Unmatched junction bases numbered 16, after V lost 5 bases and J lost 4 bases. The CDR3 contains 17 residues. The germline CDR1 and CDR2 sequences are SQVTM and ANQGSEA. The CDR3 DNA sequence: TGCAGCGTTCAACCCCTGTTGGGAGCGGGAGTTTACAATGAGCAGTTCTTC. This translates into CSVQPLLGAGVYNEQFF.

This clone was detected a few times. The V gene is TRBV2, the J gene TRBJ1-4; D perhaps matches TRBD1 (5 bases). The CDR3 spans 15 residues. V lost 1 base and J 5 bases, leaving 11 bases between the germline ends. Germline CDR1 reads SNHLY; CDR2 reads FYNNEI. The CDR3 protein is CASSEGGQGNEKLFF. The CDR3 DNA reads TGTGCCAGCAGTGAAGGGGGCCAGGGAAATGAAAAACTGTTTTTT.

This clone was seen a handful of times. The rearrangement links TRBV6-5 to TRBJ1-1, with no clear D. V dropped 6 bases and J dropped 4 bases, with 12 bases sitting between them. CDR3 size: 13 residues. The germline V gene has CDR1 MNHEY and CDR2 SVGAGI. The CDR3 bases are TGTGCCAGCAGGAGATCTACGGGCACTGAAGCTTTCTTT. Amino acid sequence: CASRRSTGTEAFF.

CDR3 DNA: TGTGCCAGCAGTGAAGTGGACAGAGGGAGGGTGTTCTTC. Amino acid sequence: CASSEVDRGRVFF. The chain has TRBV6-1 and TRBJ2-1, with a possible D match to TRBD2 (7 bases). The CDR3 totals 13 residues. Per germline, CDR1 MNHNS and CDR2 SASEGT. Between the trimmed V and J ends, which lost 1 base and 15 bases, there was a span of 16 bases.

The chain links TRBV5-1 to TRBJ1-1, with D perhaps TRBD1 (6 bases). Trimming shortened V by 0 bases and J by 1 base, and 10 bases separated the two germline ends. In germline, CDR1 is SGHRS, CDR2 YFSETQ. CDR3 size: 15 residues. The CDR3 bases are TGCGCCAGCAGCTTGGAGGGGGAAAAGAACACTGAAGCTTTCTTT. Amino acids: CASSLEGEKNTEAFF.